What follows are 27 T cell receptor beta chains derived from one specimen sequenced in a study of OX40 agonist ivuxolimab in advanced cancers. The assay was immunoSEQ multiplex PCR, and TCRdb's table has in-frame clones only and misses some. The data contain approximately 64,000 clones, about 87% of them singletons. Sequenced material: CD4+ or CD8+ T cells sorted from blood, taken in a trial of the OX40 agonist ivuxolimab. The receptors come from an adult with an advanced solid tumor such as melanoma, head and neck, liver or kidney cancer.

This chain joins TRBV2 and TRBJ2-1; possible D gene TRBD1, 5 bases. The germline CDR1 and CDR2 sequences are SNHLY and FYNNEI. Trimming left V 7 bases short and J 4 bases short, with 14 bases between. This CDR3 comprises 14 residues. The CDR3 loop is CASIETENYNEQFF. The CDR3 nucleotides read TGTGCCAGCATCGAGACAGAAAATTACAATGAGCAGTTCTTC. Complete variable domain (other parts from reference TRBV2 and TRBJ2-1): EPEVTQTPSHQVTQMGQEVILRCVPISNHLYFYWYRQILGQKVEFLVSFYNNEISEKSEIFDDQFSVERPDGSNFTLKIRSTKLEDSAMYFCASIETENYNEQFFGPGTRLTVL.

V and J are TRBV18 and TRBJ2-1; no firm D call. Germline values: CDR1 KGHSH, CDR2 LQKENI. The V end lost 4 bases, the J end lost 0 bases, and 16 bases lay between the germline ends. The CDR3 spans 17 residues. The CDR3 is CASSLRNGLSSYNEQFF. In DNA form, the CDR3 reads TGTGCCAGCTCACTTAGGAATGGTTTGAGCTCCTACAATGAGCAGTTCTTC.

The chain is built from TRBV7-9 and TRBJ2-1, with D possibly being TRBD1 (6 bases). The germline V gene encodes CDR1 SEHNR and CDR2 FQNEAQ (reference sequence). This CDR3 spans 14 amino acids. V lost 7 bases and J 0 bases, leaving 10 bases between the germline ends. CDR3 sequence (DNA): TGTGCCAGCAACATCAGGGGCTCCTACAATGAGCAGTTCTTC. Amino acid sequence: CASNIRGSYNEQFF.

This clone was observed a single time. CDR3 bases: TGTGCCAGCAGCTTAACGAGGGACTATGGCTACACCTTC. Residues: CASSLTRDYGYTF. The chain carries TRBV7-3 and TRBJ1-2; D is uncertain. V lost 0 bases and J lost 3, with 5 bases in between. Germline V gives CDR1 SGHTA, CDR2 FQGTGA. CDR3 length equals 13 residues.

This chain connects TRBV4-2 to TRBJ1-4, with D unclear. From germline, CDR1 is LGHNA and CDR2 YNFKEQ. The CDR3 sequence is 18 residues long. Trimming took off 0 bases at V and 8 bases at J, with 22 bases between the two ends. The CDR3 nucleotides read TGTGCCAGCAGCCAAGAGTCAGGTCTAACCTCCTTGAGGGAAAAACTGTTTTTT. Translated: CASSQESGLTSLREKLFF.

This clone showed up just once. This chain connects TRBV7-6 to TRBJ1-4; D is unresolved. V lost 3 bases to trimming and J lost 6 bases, with 11 bases between them. Germline V gene lookup returns CDR1 SGHVS and CDR2 FNYEAQ. This CDR3 is 14 amino acids long. DNA for the CDR3: TGTGCCAGCAGCTTGGTGGGAGGTGATGAAAAACTGTTTTTT. It encodes CASSLVGGDEKLFF. The full variable domain, its missing parts supplied by reference TRBV7-6 and TRBJ1-4, is GAGVSQSPRYKVTKRGQDVALRCDPISGHVSLYWYRQALGQGPEFLTYFNYEAQQDKSGLPNDRFSAERPEGSISTLTIQRTEQRDSAMYRCASSLVGGDEKLFFGSGTQLSVL.

The chain links TRBV5-1 to TRBJ2-7; 12 bases match TRBD2. V shed 2 bases and J 4 bases; nucleotides not matched to a gene: 4. This CDR3 is built from 15 residues. The V gene's germline CDR1 is SGHRS and CDR2 YFSETQ. This chain's CDR3 is CASSFTGTSGYEQYF. DNA for the CDR3: TGCGCCAGCAGCTTTACCGGGACTAGCGGGTACGAGCAGTACTTC.

The chain combines TRBV6-6 with TRBJ2-7, with D hard to call. CDR3 length: 13 residues. Germline V gene sequence: CDR1 MNHNY, CDR2 SVGAGI (reference sequence). Trimming stripped 3 bases from V and 3 bases from J, with 9 bases between. CDR3 sequence: CASSYYTGYEQYF. CDR3 coding DNA: TGTGCCAGCAGTTATTACACGGGCTACGAGCAGTACTTC.

This clone was counted once. The rearrangement joins TRBV7-3 to TRBJ2-5, with D maybe TRBD1 (6 bases). This CDR3 is 13 amino acids long. Deletions cut 4 bases from V and 5 bases from J, with 11 bases between. Per germline, CDR1 SGHTA and CDR2 FQGTGA. The CDR3 bases are TGTGCCAGCAGCTGGGGGCACGGTGAGACCCAGTACTTC. Amino acid sequence: CASSWGHGETQYF.

The CDR3 loop is CASSRSRGQTGELFF. The DNA for the CDR3 is TGTGCCAGCTCGCGAAGCAGGGGGCAAACCGGGGAGCTGTTTTTT. This rearrangement joins TRBV18 to TRBJ2-2, with 8 bases identical to TRBD1. The CDR3 has 15 amino acids. Germline lookup yields CDR1 KGHSH and CDR2 LQKENI. The J segment lost 5 bases and the V segment lost 6 bases, leaving 8 bases of the junction unmatched.

V is TRBV7-9 and J is TRBJ1-2, with D uncertain. V was pared by 5 bases and J by 3 bases, with 16 bases between. The CDR3 covers 15 residues. Germline CDR1 and CDR2: SEHNR and FQNEAQ (reference sequence). CDR3 nucleotide sequence: TGTGCCAGCAGCCCGAGGGCAGGAGCGGACTATGGCTACACCTTC. Translation gives CASSPRAGADYGYTF. Combining the CDR3 with reference TRBV7-9 and TRBJ1-2 gives the whole variable domain DTGVSQNPRHKITKRGQNVTFRCDPISEHNRLYWYRQTLGQGPEFLTYFQNEAQLEKSRLLSDRFSAERPKGSFSTLEIQRTEQGDSAMYLCASSPRAGADYGYTFGSGTRLTVV.

V usage is TRBV6-1 and J usage is TRBJ1-5; D gene unclear. Germline CDR1 and CDR2: MNHNS and SASEGT. The V end was cut by 8 bases, the J end by 1 base, with 12 bases between. The CDR3 contains 14 residues. CDR3 sequence (DNA): TGTGCCAGCTCAAGGGTGGGGAGCAATCAGCCCCAGCATTTT. Its translation is CASSRVGSNQPQHF.

This clone was observed a few times. J is TRBJ1-5 and V is TRBV19; D may be TRBD1 (5 bases). This CDR3 is 16 amino acids long. Looked up from germline, CDR1 is LNHDA and CDR2 is SQIVND (reference sequence). V gave up 3 bases and J gave up 3 bases, with 15 bases separating them. CDR3 in amino acids: CASSITVGGNNQPQHF. The CDR3 nucleotides are TGTGCCAGTAGTATTACCGTTGGGGGGAACAATCAGCCCCAGCATTTT.

This chain links TRBV29-1 with TRBJ2-3; tentatively, D is TRBD2 (6 bases). Germline-derived CDR1 and CDR2 are SQVTM and ANQGSEA. This CDR3 region has 13 residues. V was shortened by 4 bases and J by 0 bases, with 8 bases between the two germline ends. The CDR3 DNA sequence: TGCAGCGTTGTTAGCGGAAGCACAGATACGCAGTATTTT. It translates to CSVVSGSTDTQYF.

DNA for the CDR3: TGTGCCAGTAGCCTTTACTTATTGACTAGCGGGAGGGCGGAATCCTACGAGCAGTACTTC. The encoded protein is CASSLYLLTSGRAESYEQYF. The rearrangement uses TRBV19 and TRBJ2-7; 14 nucleotides align to TRBD2. Germline assignment: CDR1 LNHDA and CDR2 SQIVND (reference sequence). The CDR3 runs to 20 residues. V was pared by 6 bases and J by 1 base, with 17 bases of the junction left unmatched.

Here the CDR3 reads CASTYTDRGGKFF. CDR3 coding DNA: TGTGCCAGCACCTACACGGACAGGGGGGGGAAGTTCTTC. The chain has TRBV7-9 and TRBJ2-1, with 10 bases identical to TRBD1. CDR1 is SEHNR and CDR2 is FQNEAQ in the germline V gene (reference sequence). This CDR3 is built from 13 residues. The J segment lost 14 bases and the V segment lost 7 bases, leaving 11 bases of the junction unmatched.

This chain joins TRBV14 and TRBJ2-7; no clear D. The CDR3 length is 15 residues. Germline assignment: CDR1 SGHDN and CDR2 FVKESK. V shed 1 base and J shed 6 bases, with 16 bases lying between them. CDR3 sequence reads: CASSQVMPRMGEQYF. CDR3 sequence (DNA): TGTGCCAGCAGCCAAGTAATGCCGAGGATGGGCGAGCAGTACTTC.

The rearrangement links TRBV7-2 to TRBJ2-7, with D hard to call. The CDR3 sequence is 12 residues long. Germline V CDR1 and CDR2: SGHTA, FQGNSA. V was shortened by 1 base and J by 6 bases, with 7 bases between the two germline ends. CDR3 in DNA: TGTGCCAGCAGCTTAGGAATGGTCGAGCAGTACTTC. It codes for CASSLGMVEQYF.

The genes are TRBV6-1 and TRBJ2-1; perhaps TRBD2 as D (6 bases). CDR1 is MNHNS and CDR2 is SASEGT in the germline V gene. The CDR3 runs 15 residues. V lost 4 bases and J 9 bases, leaving 19 bases between the germline ends. Here the CDR3 DNA reads TGTGCCAGCAGTGCACGGACGGGGGTGTGGGGTGAGCAGTTCTTC. Its protein is CASSARTGVWGEQFF.

This chain's CDR3 is CASSLASGAADTQYF. The CDR3, as DNA: TGCGCCAGCAGCTTGGCCAGCGGAGCAGCAGATACGCAGTATTTT. The chain carries TRBV5-1 and TRBJ2-3; D perhaps matches TRBD2 (5 bases). Per germline, CDR1 SGHRS and CDR2 YFSETQ. The CDR3 is 15 residues long. V shed 0 bases and J shed 4 bases, with 12 bases lying between them.

CDR3 in DNA: TGTGCCAGCAGCTTGTGGACTAGCGGGAGGGCCGGTGGGGAGCTGTTTTTT. It translates to CASSLWTSGRAGGELFF. The J gene is TRBJ2-2, the V gene TRBV5-5; TRBD2 matches at 15 bases. Germline-derived CDR1 and CDR2 are SGHKS and YYEKEE (reference sequence). The CDR3 has 17 residues. Germline trimming cut 1 base from V and 8 bases from J; bases unmatched to any gene: 6.

V usage is TRBV19 and J usage is TRBJ2-3; 7 nucleotides agree with TRBD1. The CDR3 totals 16 residues. With V trimmed by 3 bases and J by 0 bases, 6 bases remained unmatched. Germline V CDR1 and CDR2: LNHDA, SQIVND (reference sequence). The CDR3 region is CASSMGQFFSTDTQYF. The DNA of the CDR3 is TGTGCCAGTAGTATGGGACAGTTTTTCAGCACAGATACGCAGTATTTT. The variable domain in full, completed from reference TRBV19 and TRBJ2-3, reads DGGITQSPKYLFRKEGQNVTLSCEQNLNHDAMYWYRQDPGQGLRLIYYSQIVNDFQKGDIAEGYSVSREKKESFPLTVTSAQKNPTAFYLCASSMGQFFSTDTQYFGPGTRLTVL.

In nucleotides, the CDR3 is TGCGCCAGCAGCGAACGGACAGGGGGCCTCTACGAGCAGTACTTC. Protein: CASSERTGGLYEQYF. The gene calls are TRBV4-3 and TRBJ2-7; 11 positions match TRBD1. This CDR3 has 15 amino acids. The germline V gene has CDR1 LGHNA and CDR2 YSLEER. The J segment lost 3 bases and the V segment lost 5 bases, leaving 6 bases of the junction unmatched.

This chain uses TRBV18 with TRBJ1-2; no definite D call. The CDR3 loop spans 12 amino acids. Germline V CDR1 and CDR2: KGHSH, LQKENI. V lost 3 bases and J 5 bases, leaving 7 bases between the germline ends. CDR3 in amino acids: CASSPGEYGYTF. The CDR3 DNA is TGTGCCAGCTCACCGGGCGAATATGGCTACACCTTC.

The gene calls are TRBV6-5 and TRBJ2-3; D unclear. This CDR3 comprises 13 residues. Germline V lookup: CDR1 MNHEY, CDR2 SVGAGI. V shed 0 bases and J shed 7 bases, with 8 bases lying between them. CDR3 amino acids: CASSYSGIHTQYF. The CDR3 DNA sequence: TGTGCCAGCAGTTACTCTGGGATCCATACGCAGTATTTT.

This clone was seen just once. The chain recombines TRBV13 with TRBJ2-7; D is unresolved. Trimming pared 0 bases from V and 1 base from J, leaving 7 bases between. Germline values: CDR1 PRHDT, CDR2 FYEKMQ (reference sequence). The CDR3 contains 14 residues. This chain's CDR3 is CASSLGGFSYEQYF. The CDR3 DNA reads TGTGCCAGCAGCTTAGGGGGCTTTTCCTACGAGCAGTACTTC.

The chain uses TRBV5-1 and TRBJ2-2; D is unclear. V lost 0 bases and J 7 bases, leaving 7 bases between the germline ends. CDR3 length equals 13 residues. Germline CDR1 reads SGHRS; CDR2 reads YFSETQ. The CDR3 region has the DNA TGCGCCAGCAGCTTGGGTATCGGCGGGGAGCTGTTTTTT. Its translation: CASSLGIGGELFF.